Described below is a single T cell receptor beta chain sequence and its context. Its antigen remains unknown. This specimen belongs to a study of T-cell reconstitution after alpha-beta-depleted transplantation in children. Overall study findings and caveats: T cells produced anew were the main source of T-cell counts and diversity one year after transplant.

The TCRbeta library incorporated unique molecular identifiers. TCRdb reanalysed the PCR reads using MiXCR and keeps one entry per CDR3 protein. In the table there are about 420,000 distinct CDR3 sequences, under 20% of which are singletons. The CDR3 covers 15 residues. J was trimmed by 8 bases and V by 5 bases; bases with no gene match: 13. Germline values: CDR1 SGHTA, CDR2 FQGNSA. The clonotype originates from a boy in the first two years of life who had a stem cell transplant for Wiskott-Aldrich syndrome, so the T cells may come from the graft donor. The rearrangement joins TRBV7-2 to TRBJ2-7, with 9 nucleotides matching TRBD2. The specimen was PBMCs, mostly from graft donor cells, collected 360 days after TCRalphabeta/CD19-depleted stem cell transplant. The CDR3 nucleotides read TGTGCCAGCAGCCCCCCTACTAGCGGGCATACGAAGCAGTACTTC. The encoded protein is CASSPPTSGHTKQYF.